This T cell receptor beta chain was observed in a study of blood T cell repertoires in COVID-19. Measured with immunoSEQ multiplex PCR; TCRdb has only the in-frame clones, and not every one. The sample carries 85,000 to 130,000 clones, roughly 83% recorded once. V was clipped by 3 bases and J by 6 bases, with 13 bases between them. This CDR3 has 15 residues. Germline loops: CDR1 SGDLS, CDR2 YYNGEE. This chain uses TRBV9 with TRBJ1-6; TRBD1 is a possible D gene (5 bases). This receptor was identified in an elderly woman with active or convalescent COVID-19. Sequenced: peripheral blood. CDR3 coding DNA: TGTGCCAGCAGCGCCCGCGGGACTACTAATTCACCCCTCCACTTT. Translated, it gives CASSARGTTNSPLHF. Complete variable domain (other parts from reference TRBV9 and TRBJ1-6): DSGVTQTPKHLITATGQRVTLRCSPRSGDLSVYWYQQSLDQGLQFLIQYYNGEERAKGNILERFSAQQFPDLHSELNLSSLELGDSALYFCASSARGTTNSPLHFGNGTRLTVT.